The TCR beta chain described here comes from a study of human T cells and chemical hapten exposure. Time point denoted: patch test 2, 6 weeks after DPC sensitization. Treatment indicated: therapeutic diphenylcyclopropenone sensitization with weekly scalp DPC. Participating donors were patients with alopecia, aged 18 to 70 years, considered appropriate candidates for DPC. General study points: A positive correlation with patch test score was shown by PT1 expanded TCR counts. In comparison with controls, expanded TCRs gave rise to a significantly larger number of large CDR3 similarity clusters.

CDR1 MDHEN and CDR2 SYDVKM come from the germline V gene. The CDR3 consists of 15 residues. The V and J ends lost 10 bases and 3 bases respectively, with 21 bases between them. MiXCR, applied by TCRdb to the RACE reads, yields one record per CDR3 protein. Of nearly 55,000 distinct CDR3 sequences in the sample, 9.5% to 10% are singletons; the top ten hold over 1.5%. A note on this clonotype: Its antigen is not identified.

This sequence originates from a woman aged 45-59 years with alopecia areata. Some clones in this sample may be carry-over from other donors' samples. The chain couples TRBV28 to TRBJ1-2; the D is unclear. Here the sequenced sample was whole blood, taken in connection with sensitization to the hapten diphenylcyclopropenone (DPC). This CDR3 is CATVEPGSGDYGYTF. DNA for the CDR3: TGTGCCACCGTAGAACCGGGATCGGGTGACTATGGCTACACCTTC.